This T cell receptor (beta chain) originates from a study of Ad26.COV2.S vaccination and SARS-CoV-2 variants. The CDR3 is 15 residues long. The ends were cut back, 6 bases at V and 5 bases at J, with 17 bases in the middle. Per the germline V gene, CDR1 is SGHAT and CDR2 is FQNNGV. About this clone itself: The antigen remains undetermined.

Notes on the study in general: A substantial breadth of spike-specific CD8+ and CD4+ T cell responses after vaccination has been reported.

Treatment denoted: approximately 18 received Ad26.COV2.S at low or high dose, single or two shots; roughly 5 received placebo; per-sample allocation not given. Samples came from day 63 after the first vaccine or placebo injection. Data came from immunoSEQ multiplex PCR; TCRdb stores just in-frame clones and leaves some out. The top ten clones hold 1.5% to 2% of a sample with over 400,000 clones, around 93% of them seen once. This chain connects TRBV11-2 to TRBJ2-1; TRBD2 is a possible D gene (6 bases). Sequenced here: peripheral blood, sampled in a trial of Ad26.COV2.S vaccine versus placebo. The origin of this receptor is a person aged 18-65 years who received the Ad26.COV2.S COVID-19 vaccine or a placebo. Written as DNA, the CDR3 is TGTGCCAGCAGATCTACCGGGACTTCGAACAATGAGCAGTTCTTC. It is translated as CASRSTGTSNNEQFF.